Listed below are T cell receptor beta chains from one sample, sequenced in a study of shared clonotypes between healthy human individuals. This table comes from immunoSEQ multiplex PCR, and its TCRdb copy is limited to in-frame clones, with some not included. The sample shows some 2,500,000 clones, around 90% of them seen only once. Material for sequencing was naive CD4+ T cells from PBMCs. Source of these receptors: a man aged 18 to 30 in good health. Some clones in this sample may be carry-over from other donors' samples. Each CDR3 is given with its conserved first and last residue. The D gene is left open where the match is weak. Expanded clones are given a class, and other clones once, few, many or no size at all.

CDR3nt: TGTGCCAGCAGTTCAAAGACTAGCGGGGGCTACGAGCAGTACTTC; CDR3aa: CASSSKTSGGYEQYF; j_gene: TRBJ2-7; abundance: .; v_gene: TRBV28; d_gene: TRBD2
CDR3nt: TGTGCCAGCAGCTTAGTAGGGCAGTATAATGAAAAACTGTTTTTT; CDR3aa: CASSLVGQYNEKLFF; j_gene: TRBJ1-4; abundance: .; v_gene: TRBV7-2; d_gene: .
CDR3nt: TGTGCCAGCAGTGACAGTTTGTCAGCTTTCTTT; CDR3aa: CASSDSLSAFF; j_gene: TRBJ1-1; abundance: .; v_gene: TRBV2; d_gene: .
CDR3nt: TGTGCCAGCAGCTTAGGGGCCATGGAGGGACCCCAGCATTTT; CDR3aa: CASSLGAMEGPQHF; j_gene: TRBJ1-5; abundance: .; v_gene: TRBV11-2; d_gene: .
CDR3nt: TGTGCCAGCAGTTACTCTGCCGTCCATGAAGCTTTCTTT; CDR3aa: CASSYSAVHEAFF; j_gene: TRBJ1-1; abundance: .; v_gene: TRBV6-6; d_gene: .
CDR3nt: TGTGCCAGCAGGAGAGGTATCCGACATGAGCAGTTCTTC; CDR3aa: CASRRGIRHEQFF; j_gene: TRBJ2-1; abundance: .; v_gene: TRBV7-2; d_gene: .
CDR3nt: TGTGCCAGCAGCCAAGATAGGAATCGGAGAAACATTCAGTACTTC; CDR3aa: CASSQDRNRRNIQYF; j_gene: TRBJ2-4; abundance: .; v_gene: TRBV4-2; d_gene: .
CDR3nt: TGTGCCAGCAGCTTAGGACTAGCAGAGACCCAGTACTTC; CDR3aa: CASSLGLAETQYF; j_gene: TRBJ2-5; abundance: .; v_gene: TRBV7-3; d_gene: TRBD2
CDR3nt: TGTGCCAGCAGCTTGGGGACAGCTGAGCAGTTCTTC; CDR3aa: CASSLGTAEQFF; j_gene: TRBJ2-1; abundance: .; v_gene: TRBV5-6; d_gene: .
CDR3nt: TGTGCCAGCAGCCAGGGCGGGTTGGGAGAGACCCAGTACTTC; CDR3aa: CASSQGGLGETQYF; j_gene: TRBJ2-5; abundance: .; v_gene: TRBV11-3; d_gene: .
CDR3nt: TGTGCCTACCAGCCGTACCAAGAGACCCAGTACTTC; CDR3aa: CAYQPYQETQYF; j_gene: TRBJ2-5; abundance: .; v_gene: TRBV30; d_gene: .
CDR3nt: TGTGCCAGCAGCCCATACGGCCGGGGTAGCTCCTACGAGCAGTACTTC; CDR3aa: CASSPYGRGSSYEQYF; j_gene: TRBJ2-7; abundance: .; v_gene: TRBV14; d_gene: .
CDR3nt: TGTGCCAGCAGTTTAGGCGGGACTAGGACAGATACGCAGTATTTT; CDR3aa: CASSLGGTRTDTQYF; j_gene: TRBJ2-3; abundance: .; v_gene: TRBV28; d_gene: TRBD2
CDR3nt: TGCGCCAGCAGGAACGAGATGGGGCGGGGCATTCAGTACTTC; CDR3aa: CASRNEMGRGIQYF; j_gene: TRBJ2-4; abundance: .; v_gene: TRBV5-1; d_gene: .
CDR3nt: TGTGCCAGCAGCTTGGTCGTAGCTCACTCCTACGAGCAGTACTTC; CDR3aa: CASSLVVAHSYEQYF; j_gene: TRBJ2-7; abundance: .; v_gene: TRBV5-8; d_gene: .
CDR3nt: TGTGCCATCAGTGAGTTCGGGGAAATGTCTGGAAACACCATATATTTT; CDR3aa: CAISEFGEMSGNTIYF; j_gene: TRBJ1-3; abundance: .; v_gene: TRBV10-3; d_gene: .
CDR3nt: TGTGCCAGCAGCCTACAGGGCGCGAACACCGGGGAGCTGTTTTTT; CDR3aa: CASSLQGANTGELFF; j_gene: TRBJ2-2; abundance: .; v_gene: TRBV14; d_gene: .
CDR3nt: TGTGCCAGCAGCCTTCCGACAGCCGGGACAGGGGTGACGGGAAACGAGCAGTACTTC; CDR3aa: CASSLPTAGTGVTGNEQYF; j_gene: TRBJ2-7; abundance: .; v_gene: TRBV21-1; d_gene: .
CDR3nt: TGTGCCAGCAGCCCAGGGCCGGGAGGCCGATACACAGATACGCAGTATTTT; CDR3aa: CASSPGPGGRYTDTQYF; j_gene: TRBJ2-3; abundance: .; v_gene: TRBV7-3; d_gene: TRBD2
CDR3nt: TGTGCCAGCATCAGAGGGTGGGAGGGCGGCTACACCTTC; CDR3aa: CASIRGWEGGYTF; j_gene: TRBJ1-2; abundance: .; v_gene: TRBV28; d_gene: .
CDR3nt: TGTGCCAGCAGCTCCGGACTGACAGGGGGTACCGGGGAGCTGTTTTTT; CDR3aa: CASSSGLTGGTGELFF; j_gene: TRBJ2-2; abundance: .; v_gene: TRBV7-9; d_gene: TRBD1
CDR3nt: TGCAGTGCTAGAGGAGACACTGAAGCTTTCTTT; CDR3aa: CSARGDTEAFF; j_gene: TRBJ1-1; abundance: .; v_gene: TRBV20-1; d_gene: .
CDR3nt: TGTGCCAGCAGCGAGAGATTAGCCAAAAACATTCAGTACTTC; CDR3aa: CASSERLAKNIQYF; j_gene: TRBJ2-4; abundance: .; v_gene: TRBV11-1; d_gene: .
CDR3nt: TGTGCCAGCAGTTGGACAGGGAGCGGCTACACCTTC; CDR3aa: CASSWTGSGYTF; j_gene: TRBJ1-2; abundance: .; v_gene: TRBV7-2; d_gene: TRBD1
CDR3nt: TGTGCCAGCGGGAGTTTACAGGGGAACACTGAAGCTTTCTTT; CDR3aa: CASGSLQGNTEAFF; j_gene: TRBJ1-1; abundance: .; v_gene: TRBV2; d_gene: .
CDR3nt: TGTGCCAGCAGCTTAGTCCTAGCGGGAGGGGTCGACCAAGAGACCCAGTACTTC; CDR3aa: CASSLVLAGGVDQETQYF; j_gene: TRBJ2-5; abundance: .; v_gene: TRBV11-2; d_gene: TRBD2
CDR3nt: TGTGCCAGCAGTGCAGTCGGCGCGCTCCGCGGGGAGGAGCAGTACTTC; CDR3aa: CASSAVGALRGEEQYF; j_gene: TRBJ2-7; abundance: .; v_gene: TRBV6-1; d_gene: .
CDR3nt: TGTGCCAGCAGCTTGGTCAGCGGGAGGGATGCTGAGCAGTTCTTC; CDR3aa: CASSLVSGRDAEQFF; j_gene: TRBJ2-1; abundance: once; v_gene: TRBV5-4; d_gene: TRBD2
CDR3nt: TGCGCCAGCAGCTTGGCTCCCACCAGGGGTACAGATACGCAGTATTTT; CDR3aa: CASSLAPTRGTDTQYF; j_gene: TRBJ2-3; abundance: .; v_gene: TRBV5-1; d_gene: .
CDR3nt: TGTGCCAGCAGCTTTTCTCACTGGGGGGCCACCTACGAGCAGTACTTC; CDR3aa: CASSFSHWGATYEQYF; j_gene: TRBJ2-7; abundance: .; v_gene: TRBV7-2; d_gene: .
CDR3nt: TGTGCCAGCGGGAATCCATGGACAGGGCGGGGCGGGTACGAGCAGTACTTC; CDR3aa: CASGNPWTGRGGYEQYF; j_gene: TRBJ2-7; abundance: .; v_gene: TRBV27; d_gene: TRBD1
CDR3nt: TGTGCCAGCAGGTTCACAGGGACCTACAATGAGCAGTTCTTC; CDR3aa: CASRFTGTYNEQFF; j_gene: TRBJ2-1; abundance: .; v_gene: TRBV28; d_gene: .
CDR3nt: TGTGCCAGCAGCTTGGTCTGGCACGGGGTCGTGGAGCAGTACTTC; CDR3aa: CASSLVWHGVVEQYF; j_gene: TRBJ2-7; abundance: .; v_gene: TRBV5-6; d_gene: .
CDR3nt: TGTGCCAGCAGCCCTGGGGGCGGGAGAGACCTCTACGAGCAGTACTTC; CDR3aa: CASSPGGGRDLYEQYF; j_gene: TRBJ2-7; abundance: .; v_gene: TRBV5-4; d_gene: .
CDR3nt: TGTGCCAGCAAGAACTCAGGGGGAACTGAAGCTTTCTTT; CDR3aa: CASKNSGGTEAFF; j_gene: TRBJ1-1; abundance: .; v_gene: TRBV11-2; d_gene: TRBD1
CDR3nt: TGTGCCAGCAGTGGGGTCGGTAGATCTGGGGGCGATGAGCAGTTCTTC; CDR3aa: CASSGVGRSGGDEQFF; j_gene: TRBJ2-1; abundance: .; v_gene: TRBV25-1; d_gene: .
CDR3nt: TGTGCCGCGGGGGGGGACCTTAATTACAATGAGCAGTTCTTC; CDR3aa: CAAGGDLNYNEQFF; j_gene: TRBJ2-1; abundance: .; v_gene: TRBV5-4; d_gene: TRBD2
CDR3nt: TGTGCCAGCTCACGACAGGGGGCGTTCTATGGCTACACCTTC; CDR3aa: CASSRQGAFYGYTF; j_gene: TRBJ1-2; abundance: .; v_gene: TRBV18; d_gene: TRBD1
CDR3nt: TGTGCCAGCAGCTTAGATACAGGGGGCCGGTACGAGCAGTACTTC; CDR3aa: CASSLDTGGRYEQYF; j_gene: TRBJ2-7; abundance: .; v_gene: TRBV5-4; d_gene: TRBD1
CDR3nt: TGTGCCAGCAGCTTAAGTACGTCAGGGGCTGAAGCTTTCTTT; CDR3aa: CASSLSTSGAEAFF; j_gene: TRBJ1-1; abundance: .; v_gene: TRBV7-3; d_gene: .
CDR3nt: TGTGCCAGCATCGGCGGGGACACTCGTACTGGAAACACCATATATTTT; CDR3aa: CASIGGDTRTGNTIYF; j_gene: TRBJ1-3; abundance: .; v_gene: TRBV28; d_gene: .
CDR3nt: TGTGCCAGCAGCCACACCGGGACAGGGGGTCTTCGGGGCCCTTACAATGAGCAGTTCTTC; CDR3aa: CASSHTGTGGLRGPYNEQFF; j_gene: TRBJ2-1; abundance: .; v_gene: TRBV14; d_gene: TRBD1
CDR3nt: TGTGCCAGCTCACCAAGTACTAGCGGGAGGACAGATACGCAGTATTTT; CDR3aa: CASSPSTSGRTDTQYF; j_gene: TRBJ2-3; abundance: .; v_gene: TRBV18; d_gene: TRBD2
CDR3nt: TGCGCCAGCAGCCTGGACTGGGACAGGGGGTCTGAGACCCAGTACTTC; CDR3aa: CASSLDWDRGSETQYF; j_gene: TRBJ2-5; abundance: .; v_gene: TRBV5-1; d_gene: TRBD1
CDR3nt: TGTGCCATCAGTGAATCGATTTACGGGAACACCGGGGAGCTGTTTTTT; CDR3aa: CAISESIYGNTGELFF; j_gene: TRBJ2-2; abundance: .; v_gene: TRBV10-3; d_gene: .
CDR3nt: TGTGCCAGCAGCCGGAGGGACAGAGAATACAATGAGCAGTTCTTC; CDR3aa: CASSRRDREYNEQFF; j_gene: TRBJ2-1; abundance: .; v_gene: TRBV5-4; d_gene: .
CDR3nt: TGTGCCAGCAGCCCTGGGGGGGACTATGGCTACACCTTC; CDR3aa: CASSPGGDYGYTF; j_gene: TRBJ1-2; abundance: .; v_gene: TRBV6-6; d_gene: .
CDR3nt: TGTGCCAGCGGATTGGGGATGAGCTCTGGAAACACCATATATTTT; CDR3aa: CASGLGMSSGNTIYF; j_gene: TRBJ1-3; abundance: .; v_gene: TRBV28; d_gene: .